The 4 T cell receptor beta chains listed next were all sequenced from one sample in a study of metastatic and nonmetastatic thyroid tumors. Thyroid surgery was preceded by no treatment in any patient. TCRdb re-analyzed the PCR reads using MiXCR. This sample has approximately 16,000 clones, with roughly 29% found just once. The sequenced material came from tumor tissue. These receptors all come from a male donor with papillary thyroid cancer or a benign thyroid nodule (not recorded which). Some clones in this sample may be carry-over from other donors' samples.

The table lists this clone with many counts. This may be a read error, as it is one base from a much larger clone. This chain uses TRBV4-1 with TRBJ2-1; the match to TRBD2 covers 8 bases. From germline, CDR1 is MGHRA and CDR2 YSYEKL. The CDR3 is 15 residues long. V was pared by 1 base and J by 9 bases, with 8 bases of the junction left unmatched. The CDR3 loop is CASSQVGLAGSEQFF. The CDR3 DNA reads as TGCGCCAGCAGCCAAGTCGGTCTAGCGGGTAGTGAGCAGTTCTTC.

V usage is TRBV11-2 and J usage is TRBJ2-2; D ambiguous. The CDR3 is made up of 15 amino acids. Germline values: CDR1 SGHAT, CDR2 FQNNGV. Trimming shortened V by 3 bases and J by 3 bases, and 11 bases separated the two germline ends. CDR3 coding DNA: TGTGCCAGCAGCTTTAGTAGCAGATACACCGGGGAGCTGTTTTTT. Its protein product is CASSFSSRYTGELFF.

This clone has only a few counts. The rearrangement links TRBV6-1 to TRBJ2-7; TRBD1 matches at 9 bases. The CDR3 is made up of 13 amino acids. Per the germline V gene, CDR1 is MNHNS and CDR2 is SASEGT. V lost 7 bases to trimming and J lost 4 bases; unmatched junction nucleotides: 5. This CDR3 is CASNGQGRYEQYF. CDR3 DNA: TGTGCCAGCAATGGACAGGGGCGATACGAGCAGTACTTC.

This clone is medium-sized within its sample. V usage is TRBV6-2 or TRBV6-3 and J usage is TRBJ1-1, with D tentatively TRBD1 (6 bases). The CDR3 extends over 13 amino acids. Germline lookup yields CDR1 MNHEY and CDR2 SVGEGT. V was trimmed by 8 bases and J by 1 base, leaving 11 bases between them. The CDR3 DNA is TGTGCCAGCCTTCGACAGGAGAACACTGAAGCTTTCTTT. Encoded protein: CASLRQENTEAFF.